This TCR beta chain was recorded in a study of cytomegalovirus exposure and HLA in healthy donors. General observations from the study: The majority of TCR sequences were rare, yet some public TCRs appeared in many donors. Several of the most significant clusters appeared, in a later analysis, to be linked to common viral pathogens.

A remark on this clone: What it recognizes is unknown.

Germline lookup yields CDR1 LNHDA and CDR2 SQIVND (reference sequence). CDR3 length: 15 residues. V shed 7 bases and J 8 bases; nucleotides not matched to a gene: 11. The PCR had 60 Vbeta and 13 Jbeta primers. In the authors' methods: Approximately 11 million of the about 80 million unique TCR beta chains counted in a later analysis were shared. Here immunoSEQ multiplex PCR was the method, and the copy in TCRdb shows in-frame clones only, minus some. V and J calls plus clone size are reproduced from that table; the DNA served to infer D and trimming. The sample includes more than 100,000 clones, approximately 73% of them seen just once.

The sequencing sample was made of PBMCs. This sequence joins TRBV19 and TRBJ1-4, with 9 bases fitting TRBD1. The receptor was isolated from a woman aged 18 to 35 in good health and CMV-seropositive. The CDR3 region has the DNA TGTGCCAGTACTATCGGACAGGGGTTGAGGGAAAAACTGTTTTTT. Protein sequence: CASTIGQGLREKLFF.